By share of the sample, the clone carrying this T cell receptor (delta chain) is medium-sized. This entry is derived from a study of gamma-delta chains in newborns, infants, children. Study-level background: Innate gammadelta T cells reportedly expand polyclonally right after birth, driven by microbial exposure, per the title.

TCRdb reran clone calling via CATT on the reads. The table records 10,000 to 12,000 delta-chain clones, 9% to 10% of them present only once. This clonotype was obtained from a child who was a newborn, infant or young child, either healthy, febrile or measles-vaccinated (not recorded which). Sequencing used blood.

The CDR3 bases are TGTGCCTGTGACCCTTTACGGACTGGGGGTTCGTACACCGATAAACTCATCTTT. Amino acids: CACDPLRTGGSYTDKLIF. The chain joins TRDV2 to TRDJ1, with TRDD3 identical over 8 bases. Germline V gene data show CDR1 as GEAIGNYY and CDR2 as EKD. The V gene end was trimmed by 3 bases and the J gene end by 0 bases; junction bases not matched to a gene: 14. The CDR3 totals 18 residues.